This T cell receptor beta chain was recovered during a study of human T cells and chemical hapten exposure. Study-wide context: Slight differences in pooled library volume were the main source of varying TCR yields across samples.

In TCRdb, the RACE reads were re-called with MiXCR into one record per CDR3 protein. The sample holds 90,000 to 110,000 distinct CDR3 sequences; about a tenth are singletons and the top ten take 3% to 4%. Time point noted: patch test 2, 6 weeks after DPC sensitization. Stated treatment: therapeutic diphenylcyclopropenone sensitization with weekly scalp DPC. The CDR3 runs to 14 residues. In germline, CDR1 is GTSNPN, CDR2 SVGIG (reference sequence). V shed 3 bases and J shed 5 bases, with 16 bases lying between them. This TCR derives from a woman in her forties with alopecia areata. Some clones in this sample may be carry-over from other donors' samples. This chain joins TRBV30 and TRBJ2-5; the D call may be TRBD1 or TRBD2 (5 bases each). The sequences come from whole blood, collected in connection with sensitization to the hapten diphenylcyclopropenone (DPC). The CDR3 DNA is TGTGCCTGGAGCCTCCGAGGGGCGAAGGAGACCCAGTACTTC. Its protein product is CAWSLRGAKETQYF.